Described below is a single T cell receptor (beta chain) sequence and its context. CDR1 is MRHNA, CDR2 SNTAGT, per germline. Trimming pared 0 bases from V and 1 base from J, leaving 10 bases between. The CDR3 loop spans 16 amino acids. Assay used: immunoSEQ multiplex PCR; TCRdb lists only in-frame clones, some missing. The table shows over 150,000 clones, with 89% occurring only once. This sample is part of a study of blood T cell repertoires in COVID-19. Study information: Acute and convalescent COVID-19 specimens originated in the United States, Italy and Spain.

The TCR sequence derives from a man aged 18 to 29 who had recovered from COVID-19. The chain uses TRBV6-4 and TRBJ2-1; no reliable D call. Sequenced material: peripheral blood. CDR3: CASSDSRSQSYNEQFF. The CDR3 DNA is TGTGCCAGCAGTGACTCACGATCTCAGTCCTACAATGAGCAGTTCTTC.